Shown below are 2 T cell receptor beta chains from a single sample sequenced in a study of regulatory T cells in long-lasting Graves disease. Combining iRepertoire HTBI primers with Arm-PCR of CDR3 regions, the authors built TCR beta libraries. TCRdb re-called the multiplex PCR reads with MiXCR, one entry per CDR3 protein. Of roughly 400,000 distinct CDR3 sequences in the sample, 20% to 25% are singletons; the top ten hold roughly an eighth. The sample's time point: persistent/refractory GD, antithyroid drugs over 5 years with positive TRAb. RNA from PBMCs was the source of the TCR library. The source material was peripheral blood mononuclear cells (PBMCs), sampled when the disease was refractory, from a patient treated with antithyroid drugs. Every receptor here comes from a female donor with Graves disease.

This clonotype was detected ten times or more. The rearrangement links TRBV12-3 or TRBV12-4 to TRBJ2-2, with 11 nucleotides matching TRBD2. The CDR3 contains 16 residues. The J segment lost 6 bases and the V segment lost 7 bases, leaving 10 bases of the junction unmatched. CDR3 sequence (DNA): TGTGCCAGCAACATAGAGGGACTAGCGGCCTCCGGGGAGCTGTTTTTT. Its protein product is CASNIEGLAASGELFF.

In its sample, this clonotype was seen a few times. The rearrangement links TRBV9 to TRBJ2-5; D is unresolved. The germline V and J ends were trimmed by 2 bases and 2 bases, with 13 bases remaining between them. The CDR3 covers 15 residues. Germline CDR1 reads SGDLS; CDR2 reads YYNGEE. The DNA of the CDR3 is TGTGCCAGCAGCGTGGGCCTAAGTGGGCAAGAGACCCAGTACTTC. Encoded protein: CASSVGLSGQETQYF.